Listed below are T cell receptor beta chains from one sample, sequenced in a study of OX40 agonist ivuxolimab in advanced cancers. The assay was immunoSEQ multiplex PCR, and TCRdb's table has in-frame clones only and misses some. Among 91,000 or so clones listed, 94% were seen once. The sequencing here drew on CD4+ or CD8+ T cells sorted from blood, taken in a trial of the OX40 agonist ivuxolimab. These TCRs come from an adult with an advanced solid tumor such as melanoma, head and neck, liver or kidney cancer. The CDR3 runs from the conserved cysteine through the conserved F or W. The order of the fields is CDR3 length, V gene, clone size, CDR3 protein. Part of the rows lack a size; the others show once, few, many or a class for expanded clones.

16 | TRBV5-1 | . | CASSSRGTPPTGELFF
16 | TRBV4-3 | . | CASSQDNPVGAYGYTF
17 | TRBV5-1 | once | CASSLKGQGAETYEQYF
17 | TRBV29-1 | . | CSVGGELDRGLYNEQFF
14 | TRBV6-5 | . | CASRKPQGDYGYTF
14 | TRBV7-2 | . | CASSLAGTQETQYF
16 | TRBV5-4 | . | CASSWKTGRSYNEQFF
15 | TRBV18 | . | CASSPPSRSGNTIYF
14 | TRBV27 | . | CASRQASAGEKLFF
15 | TRBV5-8 | . | CASSHDRGRTDTQYF
14 | TRBV11-3 | . | CASSLDPGIHGYTF
17 | TRBV13 | . | CASSLFLQEPVNYGYTF
14 | TRBV29-1 | . | CSVGAGGVSEKLFF
18 | TRBV11-2 | . | CASSHLPGLAGGTGELFF
15 | TRBV9 | . | CASSGRLAGASEQYF
16 | TRBV9 | . | CASSVALGESGNTIYF